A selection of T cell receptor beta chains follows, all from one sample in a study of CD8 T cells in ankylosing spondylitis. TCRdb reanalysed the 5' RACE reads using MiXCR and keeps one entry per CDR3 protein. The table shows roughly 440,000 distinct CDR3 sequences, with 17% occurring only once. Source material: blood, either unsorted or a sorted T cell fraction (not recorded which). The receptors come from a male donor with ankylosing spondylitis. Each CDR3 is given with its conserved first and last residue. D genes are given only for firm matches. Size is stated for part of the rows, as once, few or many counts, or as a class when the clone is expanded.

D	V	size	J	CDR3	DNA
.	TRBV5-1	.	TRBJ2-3	CASRPLRGSTDTQYF	TGCGCCAGCAGACCCTTGCGGGGCAGCACAGATACGCAGTATTTT
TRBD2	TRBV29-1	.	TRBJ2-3	CSVEKGLAGRTDTQYF	TGCAGCGTCGAAAAAGGACTAGCGGGCCGCACAGATACGCAGTATTTT
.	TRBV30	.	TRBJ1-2	CAWRDSRIWGYTF	TGTGCCTGGAGGGACAGTCGAATATGGGGCTACACCTTC
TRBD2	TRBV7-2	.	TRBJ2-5	CASSLGGRVGETQYF	TGTGCCAGCAGCTTAGGAGGGAGGGTAGGGGAGACCCAGTACTTC
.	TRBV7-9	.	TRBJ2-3	CASSLMAPSTQYF	TGTGCCAGCAGCTTAATGGCCCCTAGTACGCAGTATTTT
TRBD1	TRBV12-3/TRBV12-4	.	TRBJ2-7	CASRSGQGSAYEQYF	TGTGCCAGCAGAAGTGGACAGGGGAGCGCCTACGAGCAGTACTTC
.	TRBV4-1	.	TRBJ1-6	CASSQTNLAPLHF	TGCGCCAGCAGCCAGACGAACTTGGCGCCCCTCCACTTT
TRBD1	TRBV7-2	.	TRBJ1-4	CASSLDLDRGRGKLFF	TGTGCCAGCAGCTTAGACTTAGACAGGGGGAGAGGGAAACTGTTTTTT
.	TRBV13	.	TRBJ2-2	CASSSPGQKNTGELFF	TGTGCCAGCAGCTCACCCGGACAGAAGAACACCGGGGAGCTGTTTTTT
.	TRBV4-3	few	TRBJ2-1	CASSPRGLPVTEQFF	TGCGCCAGCAGCCCGAGAGGACTTCCCGTTACTGAGCAGTTCTTC
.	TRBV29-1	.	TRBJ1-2	CSLLGDYGYTF	TGCAGCCTCCTAGGGGACTATGGCTACACCTTC
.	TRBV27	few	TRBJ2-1	CASSLKFAGHSYNEQFF	TGTGCCAGCAGTTTAAAGTTCGCGGGGCACTCCTACAATGAGCAGTTCTTC
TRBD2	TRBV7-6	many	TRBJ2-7	CASSFTMGGSSDEQYF	TGTGCCAGCAGCTTCACTATGGGCGGGAGTTCCGACGAGCAGTACTTC
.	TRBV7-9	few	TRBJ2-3	CASREEGQTDTQYF	TGTGCCAGCAGGGAGGAGGGCCAGACAGATACGCAGTATTTT
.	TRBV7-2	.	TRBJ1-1	CASSTDTLNTEAFF	TGTGCCAGCAGCACGGACACGTTGAACACTGAAGCTTTCTTT
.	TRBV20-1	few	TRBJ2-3	CSAPFTDTQYF	TGCAGTGCCCCTTTTACAGATACGCAGTATTTT
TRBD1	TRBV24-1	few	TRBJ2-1	CATSALGDRGGNEQFF	TGTGCCACCAGTGCTCTAGGGGACAGGGGAGGAAATGAGCAGTTCTTC
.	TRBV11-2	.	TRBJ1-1	CASSFGRAEAFF	TGTGCCAGCAGCTTTGGCAGGGCCGAAGCTTTCTTT
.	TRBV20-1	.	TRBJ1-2	CSARRPGAGARYGYTF	TGCAGTGCTAGACGCCCAGGGGCCGGGGCCCGCTATGGCTACACCTTC
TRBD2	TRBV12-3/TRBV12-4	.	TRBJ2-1	CASSLYVRLATRRSYNEQFF	TGTGCCAGCAGTTTATATGTGAGACTAGCGACCCGAAGGTCCTACAATGAGCAGTTCTTC
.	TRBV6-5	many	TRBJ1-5	CASSYGQYSNQPQHF	TGTGCCAGCAGTTATGGACAGTATAGCAATCAGCCCCAGCATTTT
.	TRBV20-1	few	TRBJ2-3	CSAREWLTSTDTQYF	TGCAGTGCTAGAGAGTGGTTAACTAGCACAGATACGCAGTATTTT
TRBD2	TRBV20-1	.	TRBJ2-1	CSARDNLRRGAPSSYNEQFF	TGCAGTGCTAGAGATAACCTGAGGCGGGGGGCGCCGAGCTCCTACAATGAGCAGTTCTTC
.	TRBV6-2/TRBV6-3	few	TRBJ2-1	CASSPTGANSGGSIYNEQFF	TGTGCCAGCAGCCCAACAGGGGCCAATAGTGGCGGGAGTATCTACAATGAGCAGTTCTTC
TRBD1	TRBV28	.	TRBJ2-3	CASSSPGGTVTDTQYF	TGTGCCAGCAGCTCCCCAGGGGGTACGGTCACAGATACGCAGTATTTT
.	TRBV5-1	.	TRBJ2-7	CASSLAPGTYEQYF	TGCGCCAGCAGCTTGGCCCCGGGGACCTACGAGCAGTACTTC